What follows is one T cell receptor beta chain and its context. Its matching antigen is unknown. An end of the junction does not agree with germline; a read error may underlie this. Samples came from axillary lymph nodes draining the breast cancer. The sample originates from a study of breast tumors, draining lymph nodes, adjacent tissues. Study results and limitations: Luminal-like breast cancer showed significantly greater tumor-nontumor repertoire similarity than basal-like breast cancer did. Tumor TCR diversity was below lymph nodes but above nontumor tissue.

The germline CDR1 and CDR2 sequences are SNHLY and FYNNEI. The CDR3 is 16 amino acids. TCRdb recomputed calls from the multiplex PCR reads with MiXCR, one row per CDR3 protein. This sample has 80,000 to 130,000 distinct CDR3 sequences, with 21% found just once. Specimen: axillary lymph node tissue. The rearrangement joins TRBV2 to TRBJ2-3, with a tentative D call TRBD1 (6 bases). This TCR derives from a female donor with breast cancer. Some clones in this sample may be carry-over from other donors' samples. For the CDR3, the DNA is TGTGCCAGCAGTGGGACAGCGTCGGCAGCGACAGGTACGCAGTATTTT. Translation gives CASSGTASAATGTQYF.